These T cell receptor beta chains were read from a single sample in a study of cytomegalovirus exposure and HLA in healthy donors. Repertoires were generated with immunoSEQ multiplex PCR, while TCRdb's copy carries only in-frame clones and drops some. The sample lists some 87,000 clones, roughly 84% seen once, with approximately 2.6% in the top ten. The sequencing sample was made of PBMCs. Receptors were obtained from a man aged 25-40 years in good health and CMV-seronegative. Each CDR3 is given with its conserved first and last residue. D genes are given only for firm matches. Part of the rows lack a size; the others show once, few, many or a class for expanded clones.

D	size	V	J	DNA	CDR3
TRBD1	-	TRBV10-2	TRBJ2-7	TGCGCCAGCGGGACAGGGGGCTACGAGCAGTACTTC	CASGTGGYEQYF
TRBD1	-	TRBV10-3	TRBJ2-7	TGTGCCATCAGTGTTTTTGGGACAGGGCAATACGAGCAGTACTTC	CAISVFGTGQYEQYF
TRBD1	-	TRBV28	TRBJ1-1	TGTGCCAGCGAAGACATAACCCTGGACAGGCAGAACACTGAAGCTTTCTTT	CASEDITLDRQNTEAFF
-	-	TRBV2	TRBJ1-1	TGTGCCAGCGTCCCGACAGTGGTGACTGAAGCTTTCTTT	CASVPTVVTEAFF
TRBD1	-	TRBV18	TRBJ2-3	TGTGCCAGCTCCCTCACGACAGGGGGGAAAGATACGCAGTATTTT	CASSLTTGGKDTQYF
-	-	TRBV19	TRBJ2-3	TGTGCCAGTAGTACGGGGGTGTCTAGCACAGATACGCAGTATTTT	CASSTGVSSTDTQYF
TRBD2	-	TRBV4-2	TRBJ2-2	TGTGCCAGCAGCCAAACGGCTGGGGAGGGCACCGGGGAGCTGTTTTTT	CASSQTAGEGTGELFF
TRBD2	-	TRBV18	TRBJ2-2	TGTGCCAGCTCATCACTCCTGGGAGGGGAGCTGAACACCGGGGAGCTGTTTTTT	CASSSLLGGELNTGELFF
-	once	TRBV11-1	TRBJ1-1	TGTGCCAGCAGCTTCTCCGGGACAAAAGCTTTCTTT	CASSFSGTKAFF
-	-	TRBV19	TRBJ1-2	TGTGCCAGTAGTCCCCAAGGGGATCGTGGCTACACCTTC	CASSPQGDRGYTF
-	-	TRBV5-8	TRBJ1-5	TGTGCCAGCAGCTTCGGGACATCTAAGGTTCAGCCCCAGCATTTT	CASSFGTSKVQPQHF
-	-	TRBV6-1	TRBJ2-1	TGTGCCAGCAGTGAATTGGGAGTCGATGAGCAGTTCTTC	CASSELGVDEQFF
-	-	TRBV9	TRBJ1-5	TGTGCCAGCAGCGTAGTTGGGGACACGAACTCTTCCAATCAGCCCCAGCATTTT	CASSVVGDTNSSNQPQHF
-	-	TRBV7-3	TRBJ2-1	TGTGCCAGCAGCTCCCTCGGCGGGGGCTCGCATGAGCAGTTCTTC	CASSSLGGGSHEQFF
-	-	TRBV5-6	TRBJ2-3	TGTGCCAGCAGCCCAGGACAGACTAGCACAGATACGCAGTATTTT	CASSPGQTSTDTQYF
-	few	TRBV7-9	TRBJ1-6	TGTGCCAGCAGCTACGGGACACTTTCCAATTCACCCCTCCACTTT	CASSYGTLSNSPLHF
-	few	TRBV19	TRBJ1-6	TGTGCCAGTAGTATATTACAGGTTAATTCACCCCTCCACTTT	CASSILQVNSPLHF
-	-	TRBV5-1	TRBJ1-2	TGCGCCAGCAGCCTGGTGGAGAAGGGGCTGGGGTATGGCTACACCTTC	CASSLVEKGLGYGYTF
-	few	TRBV28	TRBJ1-1	TGTGCCAGCACAGGGCTTAGCACTGAAGCTTTCTTT	CASTGLSTEAFF
TRBD1	-	TRBV7-6	TRBJ2-5	TGTGCCAGCAGCTTAAAGGGGAGAGGGACAGGGGTAGCAGAGACCCAGTACTTC	CASSLKGRGTGVAETQYF
TRBD2	-	TRBV12-5	TRBJ2-3	TGTGCTAGTGGTTTGGAGCGGGACGGGGCCACAGATACGCAGTATTTT	CASGLERDGATDTQYF
-	-	TRBV11-2	TRBJ1-2	TGTGCCAGCAGCGCTGGATGGGCAGGGGACGGCTACACCTTC	CASSAGWAGDGYTF
-	-	TRBV10-3	TRBJ1-4	TGTGCCATCAGTGTCGACCCCAGGGTATTGGGTTCTAATGAAAAACTGTTTTTT	CAISVDPRVLGSNEKLFF
-	once	TRBV6-5	TRBJ2-5	TGTGCCAGCAGTCACGCCGGTGGGGCGGAGGAGACCCAGTACTTC	CASSHAGGAEETQYF
TRBD1	medium-sized	TRBV28	TRBJ2-5	TGTGCCAGCAGCCTCGGGACAGGGGAAACAGAGACCCAGTACTTC	CASSLGTGETETQYF
TRBD1	-	TRBV4-3	TRBJ1-2	TGCGCCAGCAGCCAAGATCCAGGGGGCACATTCAACTATGGCTACACCTTC	CASSQDPGGTFNYGYTF
-	-	TRBV11-3	TRBJ1-1	TGTGCCAGCAGCTTATGGGGGGTAGACACTGAAGCTTTCTTT	CASSLWGVDTEAFF
-	once	TRBV6-1	TRBJ2-1	TGTGCCAGCGACACTCTCTCCTACAATGAGCAGTTCTTC	CASDTLSYNEQFF
-	-	TRBV5-1	TRBJ1-2	TGCGCCAGCAGCTCGAGAGGCAGGGCCAACTATGGCTACACCTTC	CASSSRGRANYGYTF
TRBD1	-	TRBV7-9	TRBJ1-6	TGTGCCAGCAGCCTGCCGGGACAGGGCTCACCCCTCCACTTT	CASSLPGQGSPLHF
TRBD1	once	TRBV29-1	TRBJ2-7	TGCAGCGTCCTAGGACAGGGGAGGCACGAGCAGTACTTC	CSVLGQGRHEQYF